One T cell receptor (beta chain) is described in this entry. Antigen: not known. These data belong to a study of CD8 T cells in Susac syndrome. Study outcomes and limitations: None of the CD4+ T cell repertoires in Susac syndrome showed clonal expansion.

The RNA, roughly 0.45 to 1 ug, was put through reverse transcription using random hexamers. One entry per CDR3 protein results from TCRdb running MiXCR on the immunoSEQ multiplex PCR reads. The sample holds 150,000 to 190,000 distinct CDR3 sequences, about 95% seen once. Germline V CDR1 and CDR2: LGHNA, YSLEER. Germline trimming cut 7 bases from V and 3 bases from J; bases unmatched to any gene: 10. This CDR3 contains 15 residues. The chain uses TRBV4-3 and TRBJ2-7; 9 nucleotides match TRBD1. The receptor's source is a human donor with Susac syndrome. Sequences were obtained from CD4+ T cells from PBMCs. The CDR3 is CASTPATGQGYEQYF. CDR3 nucleotides: TGCGCCAGCACCCCCGCCACGGGACAGGGCTACGAGCAGTACTTC.